The rows below give T cell receptor beta chains drawn from one sample of a study of T cells in narcolepsy. TCRdb keeps only in-frame clones here, not all; method: immunoSEQ multiplex PCR. Altogether 25,000 to 35,000 clones are present, around 79% being singletons, with the ten largest covering 0.9% to 1.2%. Sequencing was performed on CD45RA- memory CD4+ T cells from PBMCs. Every receptor here comes from a human donor with narcolepsy. Both conserved end residues are part of each CDR3. Fields, in order: CDR3 length, clone size, V gene, D gene, J gene, CDR3 DNA, CDR3 protein. The D gene is left open where the match is weak. Not every row has a clone size; where given, it reads once, few, many or a size class.

>15|.|TRBV6-1|TRBD2|TRBJ2-3
TGTGCCAGCAAGCACCAGCGGGGAAATACAGATACGCAGTATTTT
CASKHQRGNTDTQYF
>13|.|TRBV5-6|.|TRBJ2-3
TGTGCCAGCAGCTTTCCGGGCACAGATACGCAGTATTTT
CASSFPGTDTQYF
>14|.|TRBV19|.|TRBJ2-7
TGTGCCAGTAGCAGGGGGGGCCTCTCCTACGAGCAGTACTTC
CASSRGGLSYEQYF
>14|.|TRBV2|.|TRBJ1-6
TGTGCCACCAATGACGGAATATATAATTCACCCCTCCACTTT
CATNDGIYNSPLHF
>15|.|TRBV7-2|.|TRBJ2-7
TGTGCCAGCAGCCCCAGGGGAGAAAGGACCTACGAGCAGTACTTC
CASSPRGERTYEQYF
>14|.|TRBV4-3|.|TRBJ2-3
TGCGCCAGCAGCCAAGTCGCCAGCACAGATACGCAGTATTTT
CASSQVASTDTQYF
>11|once|TRBV11-3|.|TRBJ1-3
TGTGCCAGCGGGAGGGCTGCCACCATATATTTT
CASGRAATIYF
>14|.|TRBV7-2|.|TRBJ1-2
TGTGCCAGCAGCACTATACAGAGGGAGAATGGCTACACCTTC
CASSTIQRENGYTF
>11|once|TRBV29-1|TRBD1|TRBJ1-2
TGCAGCGGACAGGGAGGCCATGGCTACACCTTC
CSGQGGHGYTF
>16|.|TRBV18|.|TRBJ1-2
TGTGCCAGCTCACCACAGGGACGGCTATCGGAATATGGCTACACCTTC
CASSPQGRLSEYGYTF
>16|.|TRBV19|TRBD2|TRBJ2-2
TGTGCCAGTACCTTACTAGCGGGAGGGCATACCGGGGAGCTGTTTTTT
CASTLLAGGHTGELFF
>11|few|TRBV9|.|TRBJ2-1
TGTGCCAGCGGCTCCTACAATGAGCAGTTCTTC
CASGSYNEQFF
>15|.|TRBV7-9|TRBD1|TRBJ1-5
TGTGCCAGCAGCGCGACAGGGGGCGGAACTCAGCCCCAGCATTTT
CASSATGGGTQPQHF
>14|.|TRBV5-1|TRBD2|TRBJ2-7
TGCGCCAGCAGCCCCGGGACTAGCGGGAACGAGCAGTACTTC
CASSPGTSGNEQYF
>13|.|TRBV19|.|TRBJ2-5
TGTGCCAGTAGTATTCCGGGAGAAGAGACCCAGTACTTC
CASSIPGEETQYF
>14|.|TRBV15|TRBD1|TRBJ1-5
TGTGCCACCAGCCCAGGGGGCGGCAATCAGCCCCAGCATTTT
CATSPGGGNQPQHF
>13|.|TRBV6-6|.|TRBJ2-7
TGTGCCAGCAGCTACGACAGCGCCTACGAGCAGTACTTC
CASSYDSAYEQYF
>14|.|TRBV2|.|TRBJ1-5
TGTGCCAGCAGTGAAGACGGGAGGGAGGATACGCAGCATTTT
CASSEDGREDTQHF
>14|.|TRBV7-2|.|TRBJ1-5
TGTGCCAGCAGCTCTCTAGCTGTCCATCAGCCCCAGCATTTT
CASSSLAVHQPQHF
>13|.|TRBV7-8|.|TRBJ2-7
TGTGCCAGCAGCTCGACAGAGTTCTACGAGCAGTACTTC
CASSSTEFYEQYF
>16|once|TRBV7-8|.|TRBJ1-1
TGTGCCAGCAGCCTGGGTAGGCTCGAACCCTTCGGGGAAGCTTTCTTT
CASSLGRLEPFGEAFF
>17|few|TRBV6-1|.|TRBJ2-7
TGTGCCAGCAGTGCTGTAGACAGGCCAGAGTCCCGAGGGGAGCAGTACTTC
CASSAVDRPESRGEQYF
>13|.|TRBV27|TRBD2|TRBJ2-1
TGTGCCAGCAGAACGAGGACTAGCAATGAGCAGTTCTTC
CASRTRTSNEQFF
>14|.|TRBV28|TRBD1|TRBJ1-1
TGTGCCAGCAATCAGGGGGTTATAAGGACTGAAGCTTTCTTT
CASNQGVIRTEAFF
>16|.|TRBV4-1|TRBD2|TRBJ2-3
TGCGCCAGCAGCCAAGTGGCGGGAGGTAGGACAGATACGCAGTATTTT
CASSQVAGGRTDTQYF
>19|.|TRBV27|TRBD2|TRBJ2-4
TGTGCCAGCAGTTTAACGGGGACTAGCGGGACCAGAGCCAAAAACATTCAGTACTTC
CASSLTGTSGTRAKNIQYF
>13|.|TRBV6-6|.|TRBJ1-1
TGTGCCAGCAGTTTCCAATTCAACACTGAAGCTTTCTTT
CASSFQFNTEAFF
>16|.|TRBV21-1|.|TRBJ1-1
TGTGCCAGCAGCAAAGACGGGGAAGGGGGGAACACTGAAGCTTTCTTT
CASSKDGEGGNTEAFF
>14|.|TRBV7-9|.|TRBJ2-3
TGTGCCAGCAGCCCGTTTGGCGGCACAGATACGCAGTATTTT
CASSPFGGTDTQYF
>14|.|TRBV6-4|.|TRBJ1-5
TGTGCCAGCAGTGCTGGGTTTAGCAATCAGCCCCAGCATTTT
CASSAGFSNQPQHF
>11|few|TRBV2|.|TRBJ1-1
TGTGCCAGCAGGAGATACAGTGAAGCTTTCTTT
CASRRYSEAFF
>12|.|TRBV5-4|.|TRBJ2-1
TGTGCCAGCAGCTTGGTAGCCCGTGAGCAGTTCTTC
CASSLVAREQFF
>14|once|TRBV15|.|TRBJ2-7
TGTGCCACCAGCAGAGAATTTGGGGGCTTCGAGCAGTACTTC
CATSREFGGFEQYF
>14|once|TRBV19|.|TRBJ2-2
TGTGCCACCTCGACCTTGTTGAACACCGGGGAGCTGTTTTTT
CATSTLLNTGELFF
>13|.|TRBV7-7|.|TRBJ2-5
TGTGCCAGCAGCCAAGACAGAGAAGAGACCCAGTACTTC
CASSQDREETQYF
>13|.|TRBV7-2|.|TRBJ2-5
TGTGCCAGCAGCTTAGGAGGGGAGGCGACCCAGTACTTC
CASSLGGEATQYF
>13|.|TRBV7-2|.|TRBJ1-1
TGTGCCAGCAGCGAGAGGGGTTTCACTGAAGCTTTCTTT
CASSERGFTEAFF
>15|.|TRBV5-8|TRBD1|TRBJ1-1
TGTGCCTCTCTCCGGGACAGGGCGGCGTACACTGAAGCTTTCTTT
CASLRDRAAYTEAFF
>13|once|TRBV30|TRBD2|TRBJ2-7
TGTGCCTGGAGTTTAGGACTAGCGAGCGAGCAGTACTTC
CAWSLGLASEQYF
>17|.|TRBV6-4|TRBD2|TRBJ2-6
TGTGCCAGCAGTGACCCAGCGGGAGGATCTGGGGCCAACGTCCTGACTTTC
CASSDPAGGSGANVLTF
>15|.|TRBV5-5|.|TRBJ1-5
TGTGCCAGCAGCTTGCTGGGAGGAGGCCATCAGCCCCAGCATTTT
CASSLLGGGHQPQHF
>16|once|TRBV7-3|TRBD2|TRBJ2-1
TGTGCCAGCAGCTTCTCAACTAGCGGGGGCTGCAATGAGCAGTTCTTC
CASSFSTSGGCNEQFF
>17|.|TRBV21-1|.|TRBJ2-1
TGTGCCAGCAGCAAGGGCTCGACAGGGAACACGAAGAATGAGCAGTTCTTC
CASSKGSTGNTKNEQFF
>15|.|TRBV9|.|TRBJ2-1
TGTGCCAGCACCCAGGGGGGAGCATCCTACAATGAGCAGTTCTTC
CASTQGGASYNEQFF
>13|once|TRBV25-1|TRBD1|TRBJ2-2
TGTGCCAGCACGGACAGGGGCACCGGGGAGCTGTTTTTT
CASTDRGTGELFF
>16|once|TRBV5-1|TRBD2|TRBJ2-1
TGCGCCAGCAGCTCCGGACTAGCCCTAAAGGGTGATGAGCAGTTCTTC
CASSSGLALKGDEQFF
>15|.|TRBV9|.|TRBJ1-5
TGTGCCAGCAGCGTAGGTGGAGGGGATAATCAGCCCCAGCATTTT
CASSVGGGDNQPQHF